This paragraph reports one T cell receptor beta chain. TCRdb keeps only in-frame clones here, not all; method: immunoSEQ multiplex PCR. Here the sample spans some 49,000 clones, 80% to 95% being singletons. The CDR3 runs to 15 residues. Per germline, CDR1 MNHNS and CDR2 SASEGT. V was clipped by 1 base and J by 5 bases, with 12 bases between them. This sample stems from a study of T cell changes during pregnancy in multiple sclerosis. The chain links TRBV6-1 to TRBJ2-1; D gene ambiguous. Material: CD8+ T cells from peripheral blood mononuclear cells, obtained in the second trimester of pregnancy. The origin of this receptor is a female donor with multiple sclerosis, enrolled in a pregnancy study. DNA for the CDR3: TGTGCCAGCAGTGAAGAAGCAGGTGGCAACAATGAGCAGTTCTTC. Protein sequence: CASSEEAGGNNEQFF.